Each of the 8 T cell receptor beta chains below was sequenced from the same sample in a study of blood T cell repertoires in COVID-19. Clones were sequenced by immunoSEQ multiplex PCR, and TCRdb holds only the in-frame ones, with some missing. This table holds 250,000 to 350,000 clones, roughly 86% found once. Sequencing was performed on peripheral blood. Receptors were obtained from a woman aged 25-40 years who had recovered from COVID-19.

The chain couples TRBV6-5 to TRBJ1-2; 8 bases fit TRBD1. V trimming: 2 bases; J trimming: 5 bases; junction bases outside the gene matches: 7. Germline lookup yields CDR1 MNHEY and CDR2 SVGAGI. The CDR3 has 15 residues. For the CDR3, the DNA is TGTGCCAGCAGTTACGGGGGACAGGTTAAATATGGCTACACCTTC. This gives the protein CASSYGGQVKYGYTF.

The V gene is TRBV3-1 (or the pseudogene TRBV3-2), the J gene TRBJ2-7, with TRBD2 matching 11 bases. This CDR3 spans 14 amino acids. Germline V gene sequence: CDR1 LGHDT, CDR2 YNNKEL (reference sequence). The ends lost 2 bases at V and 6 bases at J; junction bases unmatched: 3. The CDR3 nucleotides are TGTGCCAGCAGCCAATCCCTAGCGGGGGGCGAGCAGTACTTC. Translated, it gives CASSQSLAGGEQYF.

DNA of the CDR3: TGCGCCAGCAGCTGGGGGACAGGTCTTGGCACAGATACGCAGTATTTT. Translated: CASSWGTGLGTDTQYF. The genes are TRBV5-1 and TRBJ2-3; 8 bases fit TRBD1. CDR3 length: 16 amino acids. Germline V gene data show CDR1 as SGHRS and CDR2 as YFSETQ. J lost 1 base, V lost 3 bases, and 7 bases had no gene match. The whole variable domain, remainder taken from reference TRBV5-1 and TRBJ2-3, is KAGVTQTPRYLIKTRGQQVTLSCSPISGHRSVSWYQQTPGQGLQFLFEYFSETQRNKGNFPGRFSGRQFSNSRSEMNVSTLELGDSALYLCASSWGTGLGTDTQYFGPGTRLTVL.

CDR3 region: CASRPSGANVLTF. The CDR3 coding sequence is TGTGCCAGTAGGCCCAGTGGGGCCAACGTCCTGACTTTC. This chain joins TRBV19 and TRBJ2-6; D is undetermined. This CDR3 comprises 13 residues. Trimming removed 6 bases at V and 3 bases at J, with 6 bases between. Per the germline V gene, CDR1 is LNHDA and CDR2 is SQIVND (reference sequence).

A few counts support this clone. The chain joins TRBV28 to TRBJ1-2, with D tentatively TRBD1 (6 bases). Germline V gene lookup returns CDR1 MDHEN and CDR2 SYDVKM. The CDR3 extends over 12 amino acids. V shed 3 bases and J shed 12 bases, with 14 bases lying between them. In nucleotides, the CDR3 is TGTGCCAGCAGTTTCCCAGGGAGGGGGAACACCTTC. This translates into CASSFPGRGNTF.

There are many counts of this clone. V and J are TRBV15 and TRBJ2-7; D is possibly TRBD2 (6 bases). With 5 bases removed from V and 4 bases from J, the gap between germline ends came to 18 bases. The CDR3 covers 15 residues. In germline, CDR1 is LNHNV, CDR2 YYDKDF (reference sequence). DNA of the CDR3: TGTGCCACCAGCGGCGGGACTCTAGTCGATTACGAGCAGTACTTC. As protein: CATSGGTLVDYEQYF.

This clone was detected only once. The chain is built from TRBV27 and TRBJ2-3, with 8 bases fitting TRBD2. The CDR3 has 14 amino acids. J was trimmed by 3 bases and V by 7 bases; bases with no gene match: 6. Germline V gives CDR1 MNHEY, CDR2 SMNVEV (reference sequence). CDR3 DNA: TGTGCCAGCACCACGGGAGGGCTGACAGATACGCAGTATTTT. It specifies CASTTGGLTDTQYF.

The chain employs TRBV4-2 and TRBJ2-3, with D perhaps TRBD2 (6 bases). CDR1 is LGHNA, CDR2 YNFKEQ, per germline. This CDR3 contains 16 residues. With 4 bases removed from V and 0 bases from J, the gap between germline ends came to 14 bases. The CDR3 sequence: CASSLQRASSTDTQYF. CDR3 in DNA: TGTGCCAGCAGCCTACAGCGGGCAAGTAGCACAGATACGCAGTATTTT.